This T cell receptor beta chain stems from a study of CD8 T cells in Susac syndrome. Study-wide context: Treatment at blood withdrawal was none, corticosteroids, or intravenous immunoglobulin alone in Susac syndrome patients. Points from the study as a whole: The study's TCR sequencing and HLA analysis drew on a certain number of individuals. That number was acknowledged as relatively small. No clonal expansion appeared among CD4+ T cells in Susac patients.

Notes on this clonotype: Its antigen is not known.

Germline loops: CDR1 GTSNPN, CDR2 SVGIG (reference sequence). Trimming removed 2 bases from V and 7 bases from J; junction bases left unmatched: 4. The CDR3 spans 13 residues. cDNA came from around 0.54 to 1 ug RNA primed by random hexamers. The immunoSEQ assay covered 54 Vbeta and 13 Jbeta segments for CDR3. In TCRdb, the immunoSEQ multiplex PCR reads were re-called with MiXCR into one record per CDR3 protein. The sample has under 200,000 distinct CDR3 sequences, more than 85% seen once. Sequencing was done on a sample of CD4+ T cells from PBMCs. The chain has TRBV30 and TRBJ2-7, with TRBD1 identical over 11 bases. The TCR sequence derives from a human donor with Susac syndrome. This CDR3 reads CAWSKGTGGEQYF. The DNA of the CDR3 is TGTGCCTGGAGTAAAGGGACAGGGGGAGAGCAGTACTTC.